These 14 T cell receptor beta chains share one sample of origin, sequenced in a study of T cells in Graves' hyperthyroidism and ophthalmopathy (dated by TCRdb to the late 2010s). Library creation used multiplex PCR. TCRdb names Illumina HiSeq 2000 as the instrument used. The TCR beta CDR3 regions were amplified from the RNA transcripts. The first round of RT-PCR for the TCR CDR3 was performed with the HTBI primer set and the Qiagen OneStep RT-PCR kit. Starting from the raw public reads, TCRdb applied fastp trimming at Q25, assembled clones with MiXCR and retained in-frame beta chains. CDR3 protein duplicates are merged, each entry listing the most common genes and DNA. Present in this sample are about 550,000 distinct CDR3 sequences, more than 20% of which were seen just once. Jointly, the top ten make up about 26% of the sample. Sequencing was done on a sample of blood. These receptor sequences come from a man between 18 and 35 years old with Graves' hyperthyroidism.

Many counts were recorded for this clonotype. The chain is built from TRBV7-2 and TRBJ2-7; D is perhaps TRBD2 (5 bases). CDR1 SGHTA and CDR2 FQGNSA come from the germline V gene. Trimming cost V 1 base and J 6 bases, with 16 bases left between them. This CDR3 is 15 amino acids long. The CDR3, as DNA: TGTGCCAGCAGCTTAGTGAAATCGGGATCGCGCGAGCAGTACTTC. Residues: CASSLVKSGSREQYF. The whole variable domain, remainder taken from reference TRBV7-2 and TRBJ2-7, is GAGVSQSPSNKVTEKGKDVELRCDPISGHTALYWYRQSLGQGLEFLIYFQGNSAPDKSGLPSDRFSAERTGGSVSTLTIQRTQQEDSAVYLCASSLVKSGSREQYFGPGTRLTVT.

This clonotype was counted a few times. The rearrangement links TRBV30 to TRBJ2-7, with 7 positions matching TRBD1. This CDR3 has 13 amino acids. Germline trimming cut 2 bases from V and 3 bases from J; bases unmatched to any gene: 4. Germline loops: CDR1 GTSNPN, CDR2 SVGIG (reference sequence). In DNA form, the CDR3 reads TGTGCCTGGAGTACAGGGGATTACTACGAGCAGTACTTC. It specifies CAWSTGDYYEQYF. The full variable domain, its missing parts supplied by reference TRBV30 and TRBJ2-7, is SQTIHQWPATLVQPVGSPLSLECTVEGTSNPNLYWYRQAAGRGLQLLFYSVGIGQISSEVPQNLSASRPQDRQFILSSKKLLLSDSGFYLCAWSTGDYYEQYFGPGTRLTVT.

This clonotype was observed a few times. The chain is built from TRBV4-1 and TRBJ1-2; weak D call: TRBD1 (5 bases). The CDR3 extends over 15 amino acids. The germline gives CDR1 MGHRA, CDR2 YSYEKL. V was clipped by 4 bases and J by 4 bases, with 16 bases between them. The CDR3 is CASSLLGALFYGYTF. CDR3 sequence (DNA): TGCGCCAGCAGCCTTCTTGGGGCCCTATTCTATGGCTACACCTTC.

This chain connects TRBV6-1 to TRBJ2-2; 8 bases align to TRBD1. Germline lookup yields CDR1 MNHNS and CDR2 SASEGT. V gave up 5 bases and J gave up 4 bases; unmatched junction bases: 6. This CDR3 region has 15 residues. CDR3 protein: CASSKPTGATGELFF. The CDR3 DNA reads as TGTGCCAGCAGTAAGCCGACAGGGGCCACCGGGGAGCTGTTTTTT.

This clonotype was seen repeatedly, ten times or more. V gene TRBV6-1 combines with J gene TRBJ1-6; 7 positions match TRBD1. The germline CDR1 and CDR2 sequences are MNHNS and SASEGT. CDR3 length: 16 residues. Unmatched junction bases numbered 8, after V lost 0 bases and J lost 9 bases. The CDR3 loop reads CASSEAPGQNGSPLHF. Written as DNA, the CDR3 is TGTGCCAGCAGTGAAGCACCGGGACAGAACGGTTCACCCCTCCACTTT.

This clonotype was picked up a small number of times. The gene calls are TRBV7-2 and TRBJ2-5; no clear D. The V gene's germline CDR1 is SGHTA and CDR2 FQGNSA. This CDR3 has 14 amino acids. V was shortened by 5 bases and J by 1 base, with 11 bases between the two germline ends. CDR3 residues: CASSLTWVQETQYF. The CDR3 nucleotides read TGTGCCAGCAGCCTAACTTGGGTCCAAGAGACCCAGTACTTC.

V is TRBV5-1 and J is TRBJ1-2, with D unresolved. Germline CDR1 is SGHRS and CDR2 is YFSETQ. The CDR3 loop spans 13 amino acids. V gave up 0 bases and J gave up 6 bases, with 9 bases separating them. The CDR3 coding sequence is TGCGCCAGCAGCTTGGCAACAGTCAATGGCTACACCTTC. As protein: CASSLATVNGYTF.

Ten or more counts support this clonotype. The rearrangement uses TRBV12-3 or TRBV12-4 and TRBJ1-2; no clear D gene. V gave up 4 bases and J gave up 8 bases, with 8 bases separating them. The CDR3 contains 11 residues. CDR3 in DNA: TGTGCCAGCAGTTCCAACGGCGGCTACACCTTC. It specifies CASSSNGGYTF.

This clonotype was detected ten times or more. CDR3 bases: TGTGCCACCAGCGGCCGGACAGGGGAGGGTCAGCCCCAGCATTTT. It translates to CATSGRTGEGQPQHF. The genes are TRBV15 and TRBJ1-5; 9 bases align to TRBD1. This CDR3 has 15 amino acids. CDR1 and CDR2 (germline): LNHNV, YYDKDF (reference sequence). After removal of 5 bases from V and 6 bases from J, the junction contained 8 bases not matched to a gene.

This clonotype appeared many times. The V and J genes are TRBV12-3 or TRBV12-4 and TRBJ1-2, with 7 bases identical to TRBD1. The trim removed 6 bases at V and 4 bases at J, leaving 5 bases unmatched. The CDR3 sequence is 13 residues long. The CDR3 spells CASRTGQSYGYTF. The CDR3 DNA reads as TGTGCCAGCAGGACAGGGCAGAGCTATGGCTACACCTTC.

The sample holds a few counts of this clonotype. The rearrangement uses TRBV6-5 and TRBJ1-2; a weak D match, TRBD1 (5 bases). CDR1 and CDR2 (germline): MNHEY, SVGAGI. The length of the CDR3 is 13 residues. V was pared by 0 bases and J by 4 bases, with 6 bases between. The CDR3 region has the DNA TGTGCCAGCAGTTACTCGAGGGGCTATGGCTACACCTTC. The encoded protein is CASSYSRGYGYTF.

There are many counts of this clonotype. V is TRBV7-2 and J is TRBJ1-2; tentatively, D is TRBD1 (6 bases). Germline values: CDR1 SGHTA, CDR2 FQGNSA. This CDR3 contains 14 residues. Trimming left V 1 base short and J 8 bases short, with 14 bases between. The CDR3 DNA is TGTGCCAGCAGCTTAGACAGGGCCCGTCGGGGCTACACCTTC. This codes for CASSLDRARRGYTF.

At least ten counts were recorded for this clonotype. The V gene is TRBV10-3, the J gene TRBJ1-1; no reliable D call. Germline V gene lookup returns CDR1 ENHRY and CDR2 SYGVKD. This CDR3 region has 16 residues. Trimming removed 2 bases from V and 4 bases from J, with 17 bases in between. The CDR3 sequence is CAISEMSVRLGTEAFF. DNA for the CDR3: TGTGCCATCAGTGAGATGTCAGTGAGACTGGGCACTGAAGCTTTCTTT.

V usage is TRBV5-6 and J usage is TRBJ1-2; D gene ambiguous. In germline, CDR1 is SGHDT, CDR2 YYEEEE. V lost 0 bases and J 3 bases, leaving 6 bases between the germline ends. This CDR3 comprises 13 residues. CDR3 sequence: CASSLEHHYGYTF. The CDR3 nucleotides are TGTGCCAGCAGCTTGGAACACCACTATGGCTACACCTTC.